The 12 T cell receptor beta chains reported below all come from one sample, sequenced in a study of shared clonotypes between healthy human individuals. Assay: immunoSEQ multiplex PCR; the TCRdb copy retains only in-frame clones and omits some. The sample contains about 2 million clones, over 85% of which appear only once. Material for sequencing was naive CD4+ T cells sorted from blood. Subset reported: CD45RA+ positively selected. The receptor source for this set is a man between 18 and 35 years old in good health.

DNA for the CDR3: TGTGCCAGCAGCTTAAGGCTGGTGGCGGGTAAACTGTTTTTT. Translation: CASSLRLVAGKLFF. The V call is TRBV13, the J call TRBJ1-4; D not certain. Trimming left V 2 bases short and J 11 bases short, with 15 bases between. CDR3 length equals 14 residues. The V gene's germline CDR1 is PRHDT and CDR2 FYEKMQ (reference sequence).

The V gene is TRBV20-1, the J gene TRBJ2-7; unclear D gene. The CDR3 runs to 11 residues. CDR1 DFQATT and CDR2 SNEGSKA come from the germline V gene (reference sequence). The V gene lost 0 bases and the J gene lost 5 bases, with 5 bases spanning the gap. CDR3 coding DNA: TGCAGTGCTAGAGATAACAACGAGCAGTACTTC. Translating it yields CSARDNNEQYF.

The chain couples TRBV10-3 to TRBJ2-7; the D is unclear. The V gene lost 11 bases and the J gene lost 3 bases, with 11 bases spanning the gap. CDR3 length: 11 amino acids. Germline values: CDR1 ENHRY, CDR2 SYGVKD. CDR3 coding DNA: TGTGCCGCAGGTATTAGCTACGAGCAGTACTTC. Translation gives CAAGISYEQYF.

This clone has a single count. V gene TRBV7-9 combines with J gene TRBJ2-2, with TRBD1 as a possible D gene (6 bases). V gave up 5 bases and J gave up 3 bases, with 16 bases separating them. CDR1 is SEHNR, CDR2 FQNEAQ, per germline (reference sequence). The CDR3 runs 16 residues. CDR3 in amino acids: CASSPQGTLDTGELFF. DNA for the CDR3: TGTGCCAGCAGCCCTCAGGGGACCCTGGACACCGGGGAGCTGTTTTTT.

The CDR3 bases are TGTGCCAGCAGTGGGTCTAGGACCCCCCCCTACAATGAGCAGTTCTTC. It specifies CASSGSRTPPYNEQFF. The V gene is TRBV6-1, the J gene TRBJ2-1; D not certain. V lost 4 bases to trimming and J lost 2 bases, with 15 bases between them. Per germline, CDR1 MNHNS and CDR2 SASEGT. The CDR3 extends over 16 amino acids.

The chain joins TRBV27 to TRBJ2-5, with D perhaps TRBD2 (7 bases). The CDR3 spans 14 residues. Germline V lookup: CDR1 MNHEY, CDR2 SMNVEV (reference sequence). Deletions cut 3 bases from V and 4 bases from J, with 12 bases between. CDR3 nucleotides: TGTGCCAGCAGTTTGGGGGGGCGAATAGAGACCCAGTACTTC. Translation: CASSLGGRIETQYF.

The V and J genes are TRBV27 and TRBJ2-3; D is possibly TRBD2 (5 bases). Per germline, CDR1 MNHEY and CDR2 SMNVEV (reference sequence). Trimming left V 10 bases short and J 9 bases short, with 17 bases between. The CDR3 has 12 amino acids. The CDR3, as DNA: TGTGCCACTAGAGGGCAGGTAGGCACGCAGTATTTT. It codes for CATRGQVGTQYF.

This rearrangement joins TRBV19 to TRBJ2-1; D is perhaps TRBD2 (5 bases). This CDR3 is 16 amino acids long. Germline-derived CDR1 and CDR2 are LNHDA and SQIVND (reference sequence). Deletions cut 4 bases from V and 4 bases from J, with 17 bases between. CDR3 protein: CASSTLSKGDYNEQFF. As DNA, the CDR3 is TGTGCCAGTAGTACCCTTAGCAAGGGAGATTACAATGAGCAGTTCTTC.

The CDR3 sequence is CAISEDRGGTEAFF. CDR3 in DNA: TGTGCCATCAGTGAAGACAGGGGAGGTACTGAAGCTTTCTTT. The chain is built from TRBV10-3 and TRBJ1-1; TRBD1 aligns across 8 bases. The CDR3 sequence is 14 residues long. The V and J ends lost 3 bases and 5 bases, in that order; junction bases with no gene match: 5. Per germline, CDR1 ENHRY and CDR2 SYGVKD.

The rearrangement joins TRBV5-1 to TRBJ1-6; maybe TRBD1 (6 bases). The V gene lost 4 bases and the J gene lost 5 bases, with 16 bases spanning the gap. Germline-derived CDR1 and CDR2 are SGHRS and YFSETQ. The CDR3 loop spans 16 amino acids. CDR3 in DNA: TGCGCCAGCAGCAAGGACAGTCGGAAGAATAATTCACCCCTCCACTTT. Translation: CASSKDSRKNNSPLHF.

This clone was seen only once. The rearrangement links TRBV9 to TRBJ1-4, with D uncertain. Trimming removed 2 bases from V and 6 bases from J, with 11 bases in between. This CDR3 has 14 amino acids. Germline V CDR1 and CDR2: SGDLS, YYNGEE. The CDR3 DNA reads TGTGCCAGCAGCGTCCGACACTATGATGAAAAACTGTTTTTT. Residues: CASSVRHYDEKLFF. The full variable domain, rest sourced from reference TRBV9 and TRBJ1-4, is DSGVTQTPKHLITATGQRVTLRCSPRSGDLSVYWYQQSLDQGLQFLIQYYNGEERAKGNILERFSAQQFPDLHSELNLSSLELGDSALYFCASSVRHYDEKLFFGSGTQLSVL.

As concerns this clone: Additional DNA sequences in this sample encode the identical CDR3. V is TRBV7-9 and J is TRBJ1-1; no clear D. Between the trimmed V and J ends, which lost 1 base and 1 base, there was a span of 4 bases. CDR1 is SEHNR and CDR2 is FQNEAQ in the germline V gene (reference sequence). This CDR3 spans 13 amino acids. The CDR3 nucleotides are TGTGCCAGCAGCTTAGAGGGGAACACTGAAGCTTTCTTT. The encoded protein is CASSLEGNTEAFF.